Included here is one T cell receptor beta chain sequence, with context. What antigen it recognizes has not been identified. Base qualities are not recorded, but no much larger clone differs from it by a single base. This sample was included in a study of immune evolution from preneoplasia to lung adenocarcinoma (dated by TCRdb to 2020 to 2023). Some background on the complete study: HLA loss of heterozygosity was seen in roughly 6.6%, 14% and 36% of AIS, MIA and ADC lesions, and in no AAH lesions. The study combined immune gene expression, TCR sequencing and multiplex immunofluorescence to profile immune contexture across lung adenocarcinoma precursors and invasive adenocarcinoma. TCR sequencing data came from a few dozen patients. The immune data were integrated with whole exome sequencing and methylation data obtained from the same cohort of nodules. Class I HLA alleles were inferred from exome data with POLYSOLVER, and allele-specific HLA loss was detected with LOHHLA. The overall cohort comprised some 53 patients with pulmonary nodules who underwent surgical resection. Resected precursor lesions (AAH, AIS, MIA) and invasive adenocarcinomas were compared with paired morphologically normal lung tissue. Sample size was determined by specimen availability and not by a prior power calculation. The study reported that under 120 samples were used for TCR sequencing.

The immunoSEQ hsTCRbeta Kit was used to sequence TCR beta CDR3 regions from DNA. Under the source paper's analysis protocol: TCR sequencing data were analysed with the ImmunoSEQ Analyzer. T cell clonality was defined as 1 minus Pielou's evenness, as computed on productive rearrangements. To measure T cell diversity, the inverse Simpson index was applied to productive templates. T cell density was defined as TCR beta template counts normalized to usable DNA, with usable DNA estimated by amplification and sequencing of housekeeping genes. Two-sided Kruskal-Wallis tests were used to compare TCR metrics across histologic stages. TCRdb obtained this table from immuneACCESS and retained in-frame rearrangements with V and J assigned. These tables miss some clones; where compared with another copy, unresolved V genes account for less than half of the shortfall, and the remainder is unexplained. V and J calls plus clone size are reproduced from that table; the DNA served to infer D and trimming. The sample contains around 11,000 clones, approximately 82% of them found a single time. The ten biggest clones cover about 1.7% of the sample.

Results the study describes overall, beyond this receptor: Compared with EGFR-mutant or double wild-type lesions, KRAS-mutant nodules had the highest T cell clonality. Clonality was highest in normal lung, while later-stage lesions appeared to show lower clonality but higher T cell density and diversity. The highest top T cell clone frequencies were observed in normal lung, and a progressive decrease in top T cell clone frequencies appeared to occur from AAH through AIS, MIA and invasive adenocarcinoma. Because all patients came from Japan and China, whether the findings apply to Western populations was uncertain. The findings rested on association rather than direct causation, and larger cohorts with long-term follow-up and longitudinal biopsies were considered necessary.

Resection was performed on patients in Japan or China between 2014 and 2017. The histologic diagnosis of each case was independently confirmed on H&E slides by two lung cancer pathologists. For nucleic acid extraction, premalignant or tumor cells were enriched by macro-dissection following pathologic assessment. The AllPrep DNA/RNA FFPE Kit was used to isolate DNA from FFPE tissue. V sheds 3 bases and J sheds 7 bases, leaving 5 bases between their ends. From the cysteine up to the phenylalanine, the CDR3 has a length of 11 residues. Only the CDR3 part of the read is kept: 33 bases, read in frame from the first base. The germline V gene (reference sequence) provides CDR1 SGHNT and CDR2 YYREEE.

The clonotype comes from a person aged 70 to 79 with lung adenocarcinoma. Specimen: FFPE minimally invasive lung adenocarcinoma tissue. Explained via the paper, the cell subset or site label denotes: micro-invasive lung adenocarcinoma (MIA). In this chain, TRBV5-4 is recombined with TRBJ2-1, with no confident D gene call. Read as DNA, the sequence is TGTGCCAGCAGCTCTATAAATGAGCAGTTCTTC. Its protein product is CASSSINEQFF.